A selection of T cell receptor beta chains follows, all from one sample in a study of T cell changes during pregnancy in multiple sclerosis. Clones were read by immunoSEQ multiplex PCR, and TCRdb kept only the in-frame ones, dropping some. Among about 56,000 clones listed, 92% were seen once. Sequencing was performed on CD4+ T cells from peripheral blood mononuclear cells, taken in the second trimester of pregnancy. The receptors shown here come from a female donor with multiple sclerosis, enrolled in a pregnancy study. Both conserved end residues are part of each CDR3. Each record gives: CDR3 length, clone size, D gene, V gene, J gene, CDR3 DNA, CDR3 protein. A D gene is named only where the DNA matches it firmly. Not all rows give a size; the values are once, few, many and, for expanded clones, a class.

CDR3 length: 14
clone size: NA
D gene: NA
V gene: TRBV2
J gene: TRBJ1-3
CDR3 DNA: TGTGCCAGCACTAAAGACAGGCTTCTGGACACCATATATTTT
CDR3 protein: CASTKDRLLDTIYF

CDR3 length: 13
clone size: NA
D gene: NA
V gene: TRBV2
J gene: TRBJ1-2
CDR3 DNA: TGTGCCAGCAACAGACAAACCGGCTATGGCTACACCTTC
CDR3 protein: CASNRQTGYGYTF

CDR3 length: 13
clone size: NA
D gene: TRBD1
V gene: TRBV27
J gene: TRBJ2-7
CDR3 DNA: TGTGCCAGCAGAAGGACAGGGGTCTCCGAGCAGTACTTC
CDR3 protein: CASRRTGVSEQYF

CDR3 length: 15
clone size: NA
D gene: NA
V gene: TRBV5-1
J gene: TRBJ1-2
CDR3 DNA: TGCGCCAGCAGCTCGCTGACAGGAACTAACTATGGCTACACCTTC
CDR3 protein: CASSSLTGTNYGYTF

CDR3 length: 11
clone size: NA
D gene: NA
V gene: TRBV7-2
J gene: TRBJ2-7
CDR3 DNA: TGTGCCAGCAGCCCCGCCTACGAGCAGTACTTC
CDR3 protein: CASSPAYEQYF

CDR3 length: 13
clone size: NA
D gene: NA
V gene: TRBV6-1
J gene: TRBJ2-7
CDR3 DNA: TGTGCCAGCACTTTGGCTTTACGCTACGAGCAGTACTTC
CDR3 protein: CASTLALRYEQYF

CDR3 length: 10
clone size: once
D gene: NA
V gene: TRBV2
J gene: TRBJ1-1
CDR3 DNA: TGTGCCAGCAGCGATCCCGGGGCTTTCTTT
CDR3 protein: CASSDPGAFF

CDR3 length: 16
clone size: once
D gene: NA
V gene: TRBV28
J gene: TRBJ2-5
CDR3 DNA: TGTGCCAGCAGTTTTTGGGACGGGACTTTCCAAGAGACCCAGTACTTC
CDR3 protein: CASSFWDGTFQETQYF

CDR3 length: 14
clone size: NA
D gene: NA
V gene: TRBV30
J gene: TRBJ1-4
CDR3 DNA: TGTGCCTGGCATAGACAGGCCTCTAATGAAAAACTGTTTTTT
CDR3 protein: CAWHRQASNEKLFF

CDR3 length: 15
clone size: NA
D gene: TRBD1
V gene: TRBV28
J gene: TRBJ2-4
CDR3 DNA: TGTGCCAGCAGTGTCTTGACAGGGACCAAAAACATTCAGTACTTC
CDR3 protein: CASSVLTGTKNIQYF

CDR3 length: 11
clone size: NA
D gene: NA
V gene: TRBV28
J gene: TRBJ2-7
CDR3 DNA: TGTGCCAGCAGTTACAATGTCGAGCAGTACTTC
CDR3 protein: CASSYNVEQYF

CDR3 length: 14
clone size: NA
D gene: NA
V gene: TRBV7-9
J gene: TRBJ1-1
CDR3 DNA: TGTGCCAGCAGCTTTCGGGGTTATAGCACTGAAGCTTTCTTT
CDR3 protein: CASSFRGYSTEAFF

CDR3 length: 18
clone size: NA
D gene: TRBD1
V gene: TRBV18
J gene: TRBJ2-7
CDR3 DNA: TGTGCCAGCTCCCCTACTACGCGAGGACAGGGAACCAGCTACGAGCAGTACTTC
CDR3 protein: CASSPTTRGQGTSYEQYF

CDR3 length: 16
clone size: once
D gene: NA
V gene: TRBV9
J gene: TRBJ2-1
CDR3 DNA: TGTGCCAGCAGCGCCCTACTTAGACCTGGCGGCAATGAGCAGTTCTTC
CDR3 protein: CASSALLRPGGNEQFF

CDR3 length: 16
clone size: once
D gene: TRBD2
V gene: TRBV27
J gene: TRBJ2-1
CDR3 DNA: TGTGCCAGCAGTTTAGCAAGCGGGGGGGGATACAATGAGCAGTTCTTC
CDR3 protein: CASSLASGGGYNEQFF

CDR3 length: 13
clone size: NA
D gene: TRBD1
V gene: TRBV10-3
J gene: TRBJ1-1
CDR3 DNA: TGTGCCGCCACACAGGGGCAGGGCACTGAAGCTTTCTTT
CDR3 protein: CAATQGQGTEAFF

CDR3 length: 20
clone size: NA
D gene: TRBD1
V gene: TRBV5-1
J gene: TRBJ1-1
CDR3 DNA: TGCGCCAGCAGCTCTCCGGGACAGCTGAACACTGAAGCCCAGAACACTGAAGCTTTCTTT
CDR3 protein: CASSSPGQLNTEAQNTEAFF

CDR3 length: 15
clone size: NA
D gene: TRBD2
V gene: TRBV2
J gene: TRBJ2-7
CDR3 DNA: TGTGCCAGCAGTGCCACTAGCGTAAACTCCTACGAGCAGTACTTC
CDR3 protein: CASSATSVNSYEQYF

CDR3 length: 14
clone size: NA
D gene: TRBD1
V gene: TRBV7-3
J gene: TRBJ1-2
CDR3 DNA: TGTGCCAGCAGTCTCCGTGACAGGGAGTACGGCTACACCTTC
CDR3 protein: CASSLRDREYGYTF

CDR3 length: 15
clone size: NA
D gene: NA
V gene: TRBV28
J gene: TRBJ2-7
CDR3 DNA: TGTGCCAGCAGTTTAGAAGGACAACGGAGCTACGAGCAGTACTTC
CDR3 protein: CASSLEGQRSYEQYF

CDR3 length: 14
clone size: NA
D gene: NA
V gene: TRBV5-1
J gene: TRBJ1-2
CDR3 DNA: TGCGCCAGCAGCTGGGGCGGGGGGGACTATGGCTACACCTTC
CDR3 protein: CASSWGGGDYGYTF

CDR3 length: 16
clone size: NA
D gene: TRBD2
V gene: TRBV5-1
J gene: TRBJ2-1
CDR3 DNA: TGCGCCAGCAGCGACCTACCTAGCGGGGTCAACAATGAGCAGTTCTTC
CDR3 protein: CASSDLPSGVNNEQFF

CDR3 length: 15
clone size: NA
D gene: NA
V gene: TRBV2
J gene: TRBJ2-7
CDR3 DNA: TGTGCCAGCAGTGAAGGACAGGCGATTCTCTACGAGCAGTACTTC
CDR3 protein: CASSEGQAILYEQYF

CDR3 length: 16
clone size: NA
D gene: TRBD2
V gene: TRBV5-6
J gene: TRBJ2-3
CDR3 DNA: TGTGCCAGCAGCCGTGGGACTAGCTCCCTCACAGATACGCAGTATTTT
CDR3 protein: CASSRGTSSLTDTQYF

CDR3 length: 12
clone size: NA
D gene: NA
V gene: TRBV6-5
J gene: TRBJ2-2
CDR3 DNA: TGTGCCAGCAGTAGCCCGCGGGGGGAGCTGTTTTTT
CDR3 protein: CASSSPRGELFF

CDR3 length: 13
clone size: NA
D gene: NA
V gene: TRBV6-5
J gene: TRBJ2-3
CDR3 DNA: TGTGCCAGCAGTTACAGTCTTTCCAAGCACCTGTATTTT
CDR3 protein: CASSYSLSKHLYF